One and the same sample provided the 10 T cell receptor beta chains below, sequenced in a study of beta chain features in type 1 diabetes. Broader study findings: Shortening that was moderate but significant affected the TCRB CDR3s of Type 1 diabetes patients in all four CD4+ subsets.

Their antigen targets remain unknown. Expressed TCRB transcripts were sequenced because the isolated RNA had all been reverse transcribed beforehand. Profiled with immunoSEQ multiplex PCR; TCRdb holds only in-frame clones, not every one. The sample records nearly 700,000 clones, around 15% being singletons. Sequencing was performed on naive CD4+ T cells from blood. These receptors originate from a young man with type 1 diabetes.

The chain links TRBV15 to TRBJ2-2; possible D gene TRBD1, 7 bases. Trimming pared 1 base from V and 5 bases from J, leaving 17 bases between. This CDR3 is built from 17 residues. Per germline, CDR1 LNHNV and CDR2 YYDKDF (reference sequence). As DNA, the CDR3 is TGTGCCACCAGCAGAGGAGGAGGGGGCGTTAAGACCGGGGAGCTGTTTTTT. This gives the protein CATSRGGGGVKTGELFF.

Notes on this clone: One end of the junction fails to match germline, which may point to a read error. This chain joins TRBV9 and TRBJ2-3; D is uncertain. This CDR3 region has 14 residues. The germline V gene has CDR1 SGDLS and CDR2 YYNGEE. In DNA form, the CDR3 reads TGTGCCAGCAGCGTAGACCTCCAGGCAGATACGCGGTATTTT. Translation gives CASSVDLQADTRYF.

This chain joins TRBV7-2 and TRBJ2-1; a weak D match, TRBD2 (6 bases). The CDR3 has 14 residues. The germline gives CDR1 SGHTA, CDR2 FQGNSA. The V gene lost 1 base and the J gene lost 2 bases, with 6 bases spanning the gap. In nucleotides, the CDR3 is TGTGCCAGCAGCTTAGAGCGGGCCTACAATGAGCAGTTCTTC. This encodes CASSLERAYNEQFF.

About this clone itself: The sample carries other DNA sequences with the same CDR3. The chain couples TRBV4-1 to TRBJ2-7, with 10 bases matching TRBD1. The length of the CDR3 is 15 residues. The junction had 3 bases not matched to a gene; V was cut back by 3 bases and J by 1 base. The germline V gene encodes CDR1 MGHRA and CDR2 YSYEKL. CDR3 amino acids: CASSQGQGPSYEQYF. The CDR3, as DNA: TGCGCCAGCAGCCAGGGACAGGGGCCTTCCTACGAGCAGTACTTC.

The V and J genes are TRBV4-2 and TRBJ1-1; 7 nucleotides line up with TRBD1. The V gene's germline CDR1 is LGHNA and CDR2 YNFKEQ. CDR3 length equals 15 residues. V gave up 0 bases and J gave up 10 bases; unmatched junction bases: 11. The CDR3 loop is CASSQDRDRPPGAFF. CDR3 DNA sequence: TGTGCCAGCAGCCAAGATAGGGACAGACCCCCTGGAGCTTTCTTT.

This clone was counted a few times. The CDR3 DNA follows: TGTGCCAGCAGTTTATTCCAGGGGGCTGGGGATGAGCAGTTCTTC. Residues: CASSLFQGAGDEQFF. This rearrangement joins TRBV28 to TRBJ2-1; TRBD1 matches 8 bases. In germline, CDR1 is MDHEN, CDR2 SYDVKM. J lost 8 bases, V lost 1 base, and 7 bases had no gene match. The CDR3 runs to 15 residues. Based on the CDR3 plus reference TRBV28 and TRBJ2-1, the full variable domain is DVKVTQSSRYLVKRTGEKVFLECVQDMDHENMFWYRQDPGLGLRLIYFSYDVKMKEKGDIPEGYSVSREKKERFSLILESASTNQTSMYLCASSLFQGAGDEQFFGPGTRLTVL.

The rearrangement links TRBV29-1 to TRBJ1-2; D unclear. This CDR3 has 11 amino acids. Trimming cost V 5 bases and J 7 bases, with 11 bases left between them. Germline V gives CDR1 SQVTM, CDR2 ANQGSEA. The CDR3 DNA is TGCAGCGTTTGGGGAGACGCTGGCTACACCTTC. It is translated as CSVWGDAGYTF.

Concerning this clone: This specimen includes other DNA sequences encoding the same CDR3. The CDR3 loop is CAWSPGLARQETQYF. The CDR3 nucleotides read TGTGCCTGGAGTCCGGGACTAGCCCGCCAAGAGACCCAGTACTTC. V usage is TRBV30 and J usage is TRBJ2-5; TRBD2 agrees at 9 bases. J lost 1 base, V lost 2 bases, and 5 bases had no gene match. The germline CDR1 and CDR2 sequences are GTSNPN and SVGIG (reference sequence). The CDR3 runs 15 residues.

This clone was detected only a few times. The chain couples TRBV7-9 to TRBJ1-1, with D possibly being TRBD1 (5 bases). Trimming took 7 bases from V and 10 from J, leaving 16 bases between them. CDR1 and CDR2 (germline): SEHNR, FQNEAQ (reference sequence). The CDR3 contains 12 residues. CDR3 nucleotides: TGTGCCAGCACCGTGGGGCAGGTGGGAGCTTTCTTT. Residues: CASTVGQVGAFF.

The V gene is TRBV18, the J gene TRBJ2-1, with a tentative D call TRBD2 (6 bases). Germline V gene data show CDR1 as KGHSH and CDR2 as LQKENI. V lost 2 bases and J lost 3, with 11 bases in between. This CDR3 has 15 amino acids. The CDR3 DNA follows: TGTGCCAGCTCACCAGGCGGGGATCGCTACAATGAGCAGTTCTTC. It codes for CASSPGGDRYNEQFF.